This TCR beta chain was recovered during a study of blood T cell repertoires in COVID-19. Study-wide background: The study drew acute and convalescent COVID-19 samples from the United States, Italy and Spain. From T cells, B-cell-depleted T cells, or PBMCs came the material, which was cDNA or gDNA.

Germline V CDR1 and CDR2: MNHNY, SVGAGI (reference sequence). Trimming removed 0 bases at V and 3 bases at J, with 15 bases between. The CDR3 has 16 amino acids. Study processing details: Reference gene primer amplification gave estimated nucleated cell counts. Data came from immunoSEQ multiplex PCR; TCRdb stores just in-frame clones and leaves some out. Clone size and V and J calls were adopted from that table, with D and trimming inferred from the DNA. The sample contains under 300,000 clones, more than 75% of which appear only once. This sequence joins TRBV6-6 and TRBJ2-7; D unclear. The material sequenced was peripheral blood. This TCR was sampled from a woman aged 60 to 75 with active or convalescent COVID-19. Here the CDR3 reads CASSYSGLNTVYEQYF. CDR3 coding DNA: TGTGCCAGCAGTTACTCCGGCCTTAACACAGTCTACGAGCAGTACTTC.